These 4 T cell receptor beta chains share one sample of origin, sequenced in a study of CD8 T cells in Susac syndrome. Reverse transcription of 0.5 to 1 ug RNA was carried out with random hexamers. One entry per CDR3 protein results from TCRdb running MiXCR on the immunoSEQ multiplex PCR reads. This sample has 150,000 to 200,000 distinct CDR3 sequences, with roughly 93% found just once. Specimen: CD4+ T cells from PBMCs. The source is a human donor in good health.

The genes are TRBV3-1 and TRBJ1-2; perhaps TRBD1 as D (5 bases). The CDR3 has 13 residues. CDR1 is LGHDT and CDR2 is YNNKEL in the germline V gene (reference sequence). The ends were cut back, 7 bases at V and 5 bases at J, with 14 bases in the middle. In DNA form, the CDR3 reads TGTGCCAGCAACCGCGGGGCAGCATATGGCTACACCTTC. It specifies CASNRGAAYGYTF.

The CDR3 DNA follows: TGTGCCAGCAGCTTACCCCGGGAACCGAGGAGACAAGCTTTCTTT. This codes for CASSLPREPRRQAFF. V is TRBV13 and J is TRBJ1-1; D is unclear. The V and J ends lost 2 bases and 9 bases respectively, with 19 bases between them. There are 15 residues in the CDR3. The germline gives CDR1 PRHDT, CDR2 FYEKMQ (reference sequence).

The V gene is TRBV23-1, the J gene TRBJ1-2; 7 bases are shared with TRBD1. TRBV23-1 is assigned to the ORF class and has an uncertain function. V lost 2 bases, J lost 2 bases, and 17 bases stayed unmatched. This CDR3 region has 19 residues. The CDR3: CASSQPRTGVELGNYGYTF. CDR3 coding DNA: TGCGCCAGCAGTCAACCACGGACAGGAGTGGAGCTCGGCAACTATGGCTACACCTTC.

The J gene is TRBJ1-2, the V gene TRBV29-1; the match to TRBD1 covers 7 bases. From germline, CDR1 is SQVTM and CDR2 ANQGSEA. The V segment lost 5 bases and the J segment 7 bases; nucleotides outside the gene matches: 13. This CDR3 has 14 amino acids. The CDR3 DNA sequence: TGCAGCGTTCTCCCGGCAGGGGGTATTGGTGGCTACACCTTC. Amino acids: CSVLPAGGIGGYTF.